The 15 T cell receptor beta chains given below trace back to one sample, sequenced in a study of CD8 T cells in Susac syndrome. An input of about 0.5 to 1 ug of RNA was subjected to reverse transcription using random hexamers. TCRdb re-analysed the immunoSEQ multiplex PCR reads in MiXCR, keeping a single row per CDR3 protein. Among approximately 160,000 distinct CDR3 sequences listed, approximately 95% were seen once. The sample taken for sequencing was CD4+ T cells from PBMCs. These receptors came from a human donor with multiple sclerosis.

As for this clonotype: Compared with germline, one end of the junction differs, possibly owing to a read error. The chain carries TRBV4-3 and TRBJ1-3, with D perhaps matching TRBD1 (5 bases). Germline loops: CDR1 LGHNA, CDR2 YSLEER. This CDR3 comprises 18 residues. Here the CDR3 reads CASSRPISGYHSENTIYF. Here the CDR3 DNA reads TGCGCCAGCAGCCGACCAATCTCAGGGTACCACTCTGAAAACACCATATATTTT.

Remarks on this clonotype: One junction end does not reproduce the germline sequence, and a read error may be involved. The rearrangement joins TRBV29-1 to TRBJ2-2, with a possible D match to TRBD2 (6 bases). CDR3 length: 12 residues. From germline, CDR1 is SQVTM and CDR2 ANQGSEA. The CDR3 loop is CSGRQLTGGLFF. CDR3 nucleotides: TGCAGCGGACGACAGTTAACCGGGGGGCTGTTTTTT.

The chain has TRBV20-1 and TRBJ2-3, with TRBD2 as a possible D gene (6 bases). The CDR3 has 11 amino acids. CDR1 and CDR2 from the germline V gene are DFQATT and SNEGSKA (reference sequence). In DNA, the CDR3 is TGCACCGGGAGTAGAGAGGGTGCGCAGTATTTT. It translates to CTGSREGAQYF.

This clonotype has just one count. The rearrangement uses TRBV18 and TRBJ1-5, with D unresolved. This CDR3 is 11 amino acids long. Trimming removed 3 bases from V and 9 bases from J, with 6 bases in between. Germline values: CDR1 KGHSH, CDR2 LQKENI. CDR3 region: CASSPGGPQHF. CDR3 coding DNA: TGTGCCAGCTCACCCGGTGGGCCCCAGCATTTT.

The chain is built from TRBV5-1 and TRBJ2-5; 9 bases fit TRBD1. This CDR3 spans 16 amino acids. The V gene end was trimmed by 1 base and the J gene end by 5 bases; junction bases not matched to a gene: 9. CDR1 SGHRS and CDR2 YFSETQ come from the germline V gene. The CDR3 DNA is TGCGCCAGCAGCTTGAGCGGGACAGGGTCTCGGGAGACCCAGTACTTC. Encoded protein: CASSLSGTGSRETQYF. The variable domain in full, with the rest retrieved from reference TRBV5-1 and TRBJ2-5, is KAGVTQTPRYLIKTRGQQVTLSCSPISGHRSVSWYQQTPGQGLQFLFEYFSETQRNKGNFPGRFSGRQFSNSRSEMNVSTLELGDSALYLCASSLSGTGSRETQYFGPGTRLLVL.

The chain's CDR3 is CASSPTQGGGLKTQYF. CDR3 sequence (DNA): TGTGCCAGCAGCCCCACACAGGGGGGGGGTCTGAAGACCCAGTACTTC. The V call is TRBV11-2, the J call TRBJ2-5; maybe TRBD1 (8 bases). V was trimmed by 5 bases and J by 6 bases, leaving 22 bases between them. There are 16 residues in the CDR3. The germline V gene has CDR1 SGHAT and CDR2 FQNNGV.

The chain joins TRBV6-2 or TRBV6-3 to TRBJ2-7; D is possibly TRBD1 or TRBD2 (5 bases each). CDR1 and CDR2 from the germline V gene are MNHEY and SVGEGT. The CDR3 is 12 residues long. V lost 6 bases, J lost 2 bases, and 8 bases lay in between. The CDR3 protein is CASSGAAYEQYF. As DNA, the CDR3 is TGTGCCAGCAGCGGGGCCGCCTACGAGCAGTACTTC.

The V and J genes are TRBV3-1 and TRBJ1-3; 8 nucleotides align to TRBD1. Germline V gives CDR1 LGHDT, CDR2 YNNKEL (reference sequence). The CDR3 contains 15 residues. Germline trimming cut 0 bases from V and 8 bases from J; bases unmatched to any gene: 6. The CDR3: CASSQDLDRVDTIYF. The CDR3 nucleotides read TGTGCCAGCAGCCAAGATTTGGACAGGGTGGACACCATATATTTT.

The chain carries TRBV7-3 and TRBJ2-3, with D maybe TRBD2 (6 bases). V lost 5 bases and J lost 5, with 11 bases in between. Germline V CDR1 and CDR2: SGHTA, FQGTGA. The CDR3 extends over 13 amino acids. CDR3 in amino acids: CASSPPGLDTQYF. CDR3 bases: TGTGCCAGCAGCCCCCCGGGACTAGATACGCAGTATTTT.

The chain combines TRBV20-1 with TRBJ2-1; the D gene is possibly TRBD2 (7 bases). Trimming pared 3 bases from V and 6 bases from J, leaving 18 bases between. This CDR3 is 15 amino acids long. Looked up from germline, CDR1 is DFQATT and CDR2 is SNEGSKA (reference sequence). The CDR3: CSASFSAGASNEQFF. CDR3 DNA sequence: TGCAGTGCTAGTTTTTCCGCGGGGGCCTCCAATGAGCAGTTCTTC.

This chain uses TRBV2 with TRBJ1-2; no clear D gene. The CDR3 is 12 residues long. Trimming cost V 4 bases and J 4 bases, with 7 bases left between them. Per the germline V gene, CDR1 is SNHLY and CDR2 is FYNNEI. The CDR3 here is CASSVYLYGYTF. CDR3 DNA sequence: TGTGCCAGCAGTGTATACCTCTATGGCTACACCTTC.

The chain couples TRBV28 to TRBJ2-7; D ambiguous. The CDR3 length is 14 residues. Germline lookup yields CDR1 MDHEN and CDR2 SYDVKM. V dropped 6 bases and J dropped 6 bases, with 18 bases sitting between them. CDR3 sequence reads: CASSSGPPGREQYF. CDR3 sequence (DNA): TGTGCCAGCAGCTCCGGGCCCCCCGGGCGCGAGCAGTACTTC.

This clonotype has only one observation. This chain connects TRBV19 to TRBJ2-5; 7 bases fit TRBD2. CDR1 LNHDA and CDR2 SQIVND come from the germline V gene (reference sequence). The V gene end was trimmed by 8 bases and the J gene end by 5 bases; junction bases not matched to a gene: 8. The length of the CDR3 is 13 residues. The CDR3: CASGGDQDETQYF. The CDR3 region has the DNA TGTGCCAGTGGGGGGGACCAGGACGAGACCCAGTACTTC.

This sequence joins TRBV4-1 and TRBJ2-1; TRBD2 agrees at 9 bases. Germline loops: CDR1 MGHRA, CDR2 YSYEKL. The CDR3 is 15 amino acids. The V gene end was trimmed by 4 bases and the J gene end by 7 bases; junction bases not matched to a gene: 8. For the CDR3, the DNA is TGCGCCAGCAGCCCCGGGGCTGCGGGGGGGAATGAGCAGTTCTTC. Protein product: CASSPGAAGGNEQFF.

The chain employs TRBV20-1 and TRBJ2-1, with 9 bases aligning to TRBD2. V was pared by 5 bases and J by 6 bases, with 11 bases of the junction left unmatched. The CDR3 runs to 15 residues. The germline CDR1 and CDR2 sequences are DFQATT and SNEGSKA (reference sequence). For the CDR3, the DNA is TGCAGTGCTCCAATCTTAGCGGGAGTCCCCAATGAGCAGTTCTTC. This sequence encodes CSAPILAGVPNEQFF.